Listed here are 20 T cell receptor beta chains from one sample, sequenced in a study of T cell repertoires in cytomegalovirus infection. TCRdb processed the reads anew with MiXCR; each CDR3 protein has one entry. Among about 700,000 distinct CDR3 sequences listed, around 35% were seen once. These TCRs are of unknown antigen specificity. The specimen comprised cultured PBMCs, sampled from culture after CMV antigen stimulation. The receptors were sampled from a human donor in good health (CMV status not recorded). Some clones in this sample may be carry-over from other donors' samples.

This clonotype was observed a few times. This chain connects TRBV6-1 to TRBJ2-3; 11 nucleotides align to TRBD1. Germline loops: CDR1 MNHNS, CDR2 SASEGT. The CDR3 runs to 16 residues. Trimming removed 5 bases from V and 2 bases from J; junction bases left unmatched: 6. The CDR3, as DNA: TGTGCCAGCAGTACCTGGACAGGGGGCGTCACAGATACGCAGTATTTT. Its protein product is CASSTWTGGVTDTQYF.

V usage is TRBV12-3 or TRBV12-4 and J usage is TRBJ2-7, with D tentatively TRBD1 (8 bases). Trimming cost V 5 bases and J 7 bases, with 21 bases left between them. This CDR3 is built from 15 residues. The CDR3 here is CASSPGQVGRGEQYF. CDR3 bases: TGTGCCAGCAGTCCGGGACAGGTTGGGAGGGGGGAGCAGTACTTC.

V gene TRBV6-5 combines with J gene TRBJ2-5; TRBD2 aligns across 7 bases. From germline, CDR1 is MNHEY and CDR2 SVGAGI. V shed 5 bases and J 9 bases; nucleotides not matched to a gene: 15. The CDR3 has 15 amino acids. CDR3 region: CASSETQVGGVAQYF. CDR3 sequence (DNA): TGTGCCAGCAGTGAAACTCAGGTTGGGGGGGTTGCCCAGTACTTC.

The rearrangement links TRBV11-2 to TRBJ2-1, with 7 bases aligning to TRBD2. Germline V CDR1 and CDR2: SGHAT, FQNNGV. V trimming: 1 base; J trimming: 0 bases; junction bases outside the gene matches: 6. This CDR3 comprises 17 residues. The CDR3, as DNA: TGTGCCAGCAGCTTAGCTATAGGCGGGAGCTCCTACAATGAGCAGTTCTTC. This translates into CASSLAIGGSSYNEQFF.

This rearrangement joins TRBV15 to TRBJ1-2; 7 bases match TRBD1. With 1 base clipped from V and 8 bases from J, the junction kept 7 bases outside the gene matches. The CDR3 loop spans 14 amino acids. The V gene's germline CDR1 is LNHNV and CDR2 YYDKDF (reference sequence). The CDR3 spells CATSRGQGGIGYTF. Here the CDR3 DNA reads TGTGCCACCAGCAGAGGACAGGGAGGGATAGGCTACACCTTC.

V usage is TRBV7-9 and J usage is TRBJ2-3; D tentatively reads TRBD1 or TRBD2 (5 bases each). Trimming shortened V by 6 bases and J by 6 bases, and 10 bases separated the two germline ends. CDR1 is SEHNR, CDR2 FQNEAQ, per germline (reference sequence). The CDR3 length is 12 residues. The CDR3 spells CASRGVMDTQYF. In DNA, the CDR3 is TGTGCCAGCAGGGGGGTTATGGATACGCAGTATTTT.

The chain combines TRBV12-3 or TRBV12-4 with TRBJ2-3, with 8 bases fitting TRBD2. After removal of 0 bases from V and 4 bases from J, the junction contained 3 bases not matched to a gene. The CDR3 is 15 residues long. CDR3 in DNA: TGTGCCAGCAGTTTAGCTAGCGGGATGGCAGATACGCAGTATTTT. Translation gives CASSLASGMADTQYF.

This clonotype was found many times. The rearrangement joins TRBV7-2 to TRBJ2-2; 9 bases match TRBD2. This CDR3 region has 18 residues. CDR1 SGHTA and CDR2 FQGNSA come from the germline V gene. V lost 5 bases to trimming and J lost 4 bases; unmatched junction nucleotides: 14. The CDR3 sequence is CASSHNAGRLAATGELFF. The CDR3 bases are TGTGCCAGCAGCCACAACGCAGGTAGACTAGCGGCCACCGGGGAGCTGTTTTTT.

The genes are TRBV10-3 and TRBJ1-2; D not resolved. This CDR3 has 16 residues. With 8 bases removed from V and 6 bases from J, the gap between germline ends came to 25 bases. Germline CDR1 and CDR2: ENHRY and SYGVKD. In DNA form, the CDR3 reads TGTGCCATCCTATCCGGGGTTTCGGTAAAAGGACATGGCTACACCTTC. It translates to CAILSGVSVKGHGYTF.

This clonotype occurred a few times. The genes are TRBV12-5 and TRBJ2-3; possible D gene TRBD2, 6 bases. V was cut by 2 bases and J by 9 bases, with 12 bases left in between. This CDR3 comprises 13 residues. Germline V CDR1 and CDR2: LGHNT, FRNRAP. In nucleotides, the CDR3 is TGTGCTAGTGGTTTGTCGAGACTAGAAACGCAGTATTTT. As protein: CASGLSRLETQYF.

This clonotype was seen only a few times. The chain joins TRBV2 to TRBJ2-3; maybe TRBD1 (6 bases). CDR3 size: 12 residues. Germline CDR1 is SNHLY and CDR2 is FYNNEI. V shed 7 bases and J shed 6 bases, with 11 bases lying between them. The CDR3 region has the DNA TGTGCCAGCAAGGGGGACGCCGATACGCAGTATTTT. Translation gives CASKGDADTQYF. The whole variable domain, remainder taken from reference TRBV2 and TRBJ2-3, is EPEVTQTPSHQVTQMGQEVILRCVPISNHLYFYWYRQILGQKVEFLVSFYNNEISEKSEIFDDQFSVERPDGSNFTLKIRSTKLEDSAMYFCASKGDADTQYFGPGTRLTVL.

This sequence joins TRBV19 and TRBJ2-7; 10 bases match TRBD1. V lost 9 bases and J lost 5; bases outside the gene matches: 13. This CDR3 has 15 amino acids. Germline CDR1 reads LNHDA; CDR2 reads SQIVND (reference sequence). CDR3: CASPSGQGFCNEQYF. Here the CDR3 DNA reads TGTGCCAGCCCCTCGGGACAGGGGTTCTGCAACGAGCAGTACTTC.

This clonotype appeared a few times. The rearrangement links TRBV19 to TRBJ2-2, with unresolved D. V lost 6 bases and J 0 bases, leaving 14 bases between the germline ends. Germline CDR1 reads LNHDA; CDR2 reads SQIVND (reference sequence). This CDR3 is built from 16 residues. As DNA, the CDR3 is TGTGCCAGTAGGCCGCAACACCCATCGAACACCGGGGAGCTGTTTTTT. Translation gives CASRPQHPSNTGELFF.

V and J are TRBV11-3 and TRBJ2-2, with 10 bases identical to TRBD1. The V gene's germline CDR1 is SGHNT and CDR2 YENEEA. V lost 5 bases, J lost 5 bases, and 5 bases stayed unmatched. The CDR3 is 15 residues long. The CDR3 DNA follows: TGTGCCAGCAGCCACGACAGGGGGCTAACCGGGGAGCTGTTTTTT. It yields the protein CASSHDRGLTGELFF.

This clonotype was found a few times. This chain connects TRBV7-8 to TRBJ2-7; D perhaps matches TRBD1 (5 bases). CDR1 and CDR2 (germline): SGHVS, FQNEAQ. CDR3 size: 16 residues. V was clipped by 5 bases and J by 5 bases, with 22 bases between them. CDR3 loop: CASSPLRQTSIHEQYF. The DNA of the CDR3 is TGTGCCAGCAGCCCATTAAGACAGACGAGCATACACGAGCAGTACTTC.

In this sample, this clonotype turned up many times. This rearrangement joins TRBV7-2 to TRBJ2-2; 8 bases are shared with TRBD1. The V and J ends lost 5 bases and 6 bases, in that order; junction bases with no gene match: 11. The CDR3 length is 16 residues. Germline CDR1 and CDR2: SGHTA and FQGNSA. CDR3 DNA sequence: TGTGCCAGCAGCGGAAACAGGGGGGTTCTGGCCGGGGAGCTGTTTTTT. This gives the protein CASSGNRGVLAGELFF. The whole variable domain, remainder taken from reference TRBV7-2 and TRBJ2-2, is GAGVSQSPSNKVTEKGKDVELRCDPISGHTALYWYRQSLGQGLEFLIYFQGNSAPDKSGLPSDRFSAERTGGSVSTLTIQRTQQEDSAVYLCASSGNRGVLAGELFFGEGSRLTVL.

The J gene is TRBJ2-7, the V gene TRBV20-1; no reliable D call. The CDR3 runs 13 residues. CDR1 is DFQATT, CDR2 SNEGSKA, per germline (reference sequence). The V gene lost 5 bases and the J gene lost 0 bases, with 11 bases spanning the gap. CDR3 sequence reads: CSAWTVSSYEQYF. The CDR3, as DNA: TGCAGTGCTTGGACGGTTAGCTCCTACGAGCAGTACTTC.

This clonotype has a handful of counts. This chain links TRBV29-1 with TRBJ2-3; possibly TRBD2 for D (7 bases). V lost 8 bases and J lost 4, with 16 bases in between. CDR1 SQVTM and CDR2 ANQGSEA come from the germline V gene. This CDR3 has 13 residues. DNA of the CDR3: TGCAGCACAAGGGGGGGCGGCCCAGATACGCAGTATTTT. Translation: CSTRGGGPDTQYF.

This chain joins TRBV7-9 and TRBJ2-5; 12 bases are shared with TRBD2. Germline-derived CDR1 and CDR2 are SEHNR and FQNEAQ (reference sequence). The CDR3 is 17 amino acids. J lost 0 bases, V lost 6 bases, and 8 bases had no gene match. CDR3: CASSLGLAGRYQETQYF. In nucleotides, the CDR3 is TGTGCCAGCAGTTTGGGACTAGCGGGTCGGTACCAAGAGACCCAGTACTTC.

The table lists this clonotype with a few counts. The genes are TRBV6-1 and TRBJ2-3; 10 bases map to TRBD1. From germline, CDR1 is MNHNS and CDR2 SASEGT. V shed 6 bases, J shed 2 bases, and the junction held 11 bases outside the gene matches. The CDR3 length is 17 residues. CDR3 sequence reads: CASRPIWGQGNTDTQYF. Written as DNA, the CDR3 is TGTGCCAGCAGACCCATCTGGGGACAGGGGAACACAGATACGCAGTATTTT.